This passage covers 3 T cell receptor beta chains from one sample sequenced in a study of blood T cells in healthy people across ages. Through a sample-barcoded 5' primer and a J-beta primer mix, a second PCR was run for about 6 to 12 cycles. TCRdb independently ran MiXCR on the 5' RACE reads; one entry per CDR3 protein. Here the sample spans some 640,000 distinct CDR3 sequences, 45% to 50% being singletons. Sequencing was carried out using blood. The receptors originated from a woman in her sixties in good health.

This clonotype has more than one count but fewer than ten. The rearrangement links TRBV3-1 to TRBJ2-7, with a weak D call TRBD1 (5 bases). The CDR3 contains 14 residues. The germline CDR1 and CDR2 sequences are LGHDT and YNNKEL (reference sequence). V was pared by 1 base and J by 6 bases, with 13 bases between. The CDR3 DNA is TGTGCCAGCAGCCAAGGGATACAGGCAGGCGAGCAGTACTTC. Translated: CASSQGIQAGEQYF.

The gene calls are TRBV7-2 and TRBJ2-3; TRBD2 might be the D (5 bases). The CDR3 is 12 residues long. Trimming left V 10 bases short and J 2 bases short, with 10 bases between. Germline CDR1 and CDR2: SGHTA and FQGNSA. CDR3 DNA: TGTGCCAACGGACTTAACACAGATACGCAGTATTTT. It codes for CANGLNTDTQYF. The variable domain in full, completed from reference TRBV7-2 and TRBJ2-3, reads GAGVSQSPSNKVTEKGKDVELRCDPISGHTALYWYRQSLGQGLEFLIYFQGNSAPDKSGLPSDRFSAERTGGSVSTLTIQRTQQEDSAVYLCANGLNTDTQYFGPGTRLTVL.

V usage is TRBV6-1 and J usage is TRBJ2-7; D gene uncertain. CDR3 size: 15 residues. The germline V and J ends were trimmed by 2 bases and 10 bases, with 21 bases remaining between them. Germline V gives CDR1 MNHNS, CDR2 SASEGT. DNA of the CDR3: TGTGCCAGCAGTGAACCCTCCGCAGCGCGATTTACCCAGTACTTC. Amino acid sequence: CASSEPSAARFTQYF.